The 29 T cell receptor beta chains below all came from one sample that was sequenced in a study of T cells in Graves' hyperthyroidism and ophthalmopathy. The TCR beta CDR3 regions underwent amplification using RNA transcripts as the source. During a first-round RT-PCR of the TCR CDR3, the HTBI primer set was used. TCRdb ran MiXCR on the multiplex PCR reads and lists one entry per CDR3 protein. The data contain hundreds of thousands of distinct CDR3 sequences, 14% of them singletons. Material for sequencing was blood. These receptor sequences come from a woman between 18 and 29 years old with Graves' hyperthyroidism.

This clonotype was recorded at least ten times. This chain uses TRBV12-3 or TRBV12-4 with TRBJ2-5, with a weak D call TRBD1 (6 bases). There are 15 residues in the CDR3. V was trimmed by 5 bases and J by 5 bases, leaving 18 bases between them. The CDR3: CASSLPGQHRETQYF. In nucleotides, the CDR3 is TGTGCCAGCAGTCTCCCAGGACAGCACAGGGAGACCCAGTACTTC.

CDR3 sequence: CASSQSVGLAGINEQFF. The DNA of the CDR3 is TGTGCCAGCAGCCAATCAGTGGGCCTAGCGGGAATAAATGAGCAGTTCTTC. V usage is TRBV16 and J usage is TRBJ2-1; 9 bases agree with TRBD2. This CDR3 contains 17 residues. Losses at the gene ends were 0 bases for V and 7 bases for J; bases not matched to a gene: 10. Germline loops: CDR1 KGHSY, CDR2 FQNENV.

This clonotype has ten or more counts. This sequence joins TRBV2 and TRBJ2-3, with 7 nucleotides matching TRBD2. There are 15 residues in the CDR3. Germline-derived CDR1 and CDR2 are SNHLY and FYNNEI. Trimming at V came to 6 bases and at J to 4 bases, leaving 10 bases not matched to a gene. This CDR3 reads CASSLGTRGADTQYF. The CDR3, as DNA: TGTGCCAGCAGCCTGGGGACTCGGGGGGCAGATACGCAGTATTTT.

This clonotype has a count of ten or more. The chain recombines TRBV29-1 with TRBJ2-1; 11 bases are a match to TRBD1. Trimming at V came to 5 bases and at J to 0 bases, leaving 9 bases not matched to a gene. Germline V gene sequence: CDR1 SQVTM, CDR2 ANQGSEA. The CDR3 covers 17 residues. CDR3 sequence (DNA): TGCAGCGTTCCCGGGACAGGGGGTACGAGCTCCTACAATGAGCAGTTCTTC. Its translation: CSVPGTGGTSSYNEQFF.

This clonotype was found many times. This chain links TRBV10-3 with TRBJ2-7; D remains unclear. The germline V gene encodes CDR1 ENHRY and CDR2 SYGVKD. The CDR3 consists of 11 residues. V was pared by 5 bases and J by 0 bases, with 2 bases between. This CDR3 is CAISNSYEQYF. Here the CDR3 DNA reads TGTGCCATCAGTAACTCCTACGAGCAGTACTTC.

With regard to this clonotype: As the CDR3 is not closed by the conserved phenylalanine or tryptophan, this likely results from a read error. The chain carries TRBV6-5 and TRBJ2-1; D is unresolved. The length of the CDR3 is 14 residues. Trimming took 2 bases from V and 4 from J, leaving 9 bases between them. Germline V gives CDR1 MNHEY, CDR2 SVGAGI. CDR3 loop: CASSYRGSYNEQFL. Written as DNA, the CDR3 is TGTGCCAGCAGTTACCGAGGTTCTTACAATGAGCAGTTCCTC.

This clonotype was counted a few times. The J gene is TRBJ2-1, the V gene TRBV4-3; TRBD2 matches at 11 bases. The CDR3 is made up of 18 amino acids. CDR1 and CDR2 from the germline V gene are LGHNA and YSLEER. The V segment lost 3 bases and the J segment 5 bases; nucleotides outside the gene matches: 12. CDR3 amino acids: CASSQQPSGTSGNNEQFF. In nucleotides, the CDR3 is TGCGCCAGCAGCCAGCAACCTTCCGGGACTAGCGGAAACAATGAGCAGTTCTTC.

This clonotype was seen only a few times. The CDR3 reads CATSEAGLPGSYEQYF. DNA of the CDR3: TGTGCCACCAGTGAGGCGGGACTCCCGGGCTCCTACGAGCAGTACTTC. The chain employs TRBV24-1 and TRBJ2-7; weak D call: TRBD2 (6 bases). Germline-derived CDR1 and CDR2 are KGHDR and SFDVKD. CDR3 length: 16 amino acids. The V gene lost 4 bases and the J gene lost 0 bases, with 15 bases spanning the gap.

As to this clonotype: A much bigger clone sits one base away, suggesting this may be a read error. The chain couples TRBV7-3 to TRBJ2-1; D ambiguous. The J call may not be correct, given that the DNA end is closer to TRBJ2-7. There are 15 residues in the CDR3. The germline V gene has CDR1 SGHTA and CDR2 FQGTGA. CDR3 sequence: CASSLTKVPYNEQYF. DNA of the CDR3: TGTGCCAGCAGCTTAACGAAAGTGCCATACAATGAGCAGTACTTC.

This clonotype occurred a few times. This sequence joins TRBV19 and TRBJ2-1; 9 nucleotides match TRBD2. The CDR3 loop spans 15 amino acids. Per germline, CDR1 LNHDA and CDR2 SQIVND (reference sequence). Unmatched junction bases numbered 12, after V lost 6 bases and J lost 9 bases. DNA of the CDR3: TGTGCCAGTAGCGCGGGAGGGCGTGGGGTGGGTGAGCAGTTCTTC. Translating gives CASSAGGRGVGEQFF.

This clonotype was observed many times. This chain's CDR3 is CASSYPGPEAFF. The CDR3 nucleotides are TGTGCCAGCAGTTACCCAGGCCCTGAAGCTTTCTTT. The chain links TRBV6-2 or TRBV6-3 to TRBJ1-1, with unresolved D. Trimming removed 2 bases from V and 6 bases from J, with 7 bases in between. Germline V CDR1 and CDR2: MNHEY, SVGEGT. The CDR3 spans 12 residues.

The rearrangement joins TRBV7-9 to TRBJ2-2, with D possibly being TRBD2 (5 bases). The V and J ends lost 0 bases and 4 bases respectively, with 12 bases between them. Germline V CDR1 and CDR2: SEHNR, FQNEAQ (reference sequence). This CDR3 contains 16 residues. The CDR3 nucleotides are TGTGCCAGCAGCTTAGCCCGGGAAGTTCGCACCGGGGAGCTGTTTTTT. This sequence encodes CASSLAREVRTGELFF.

The chain joins TRBV7-9 to TRBJ1-1; the D is unclear. Trimming took 6 bases from V and 4 from J, leaving 9 bases between them. CDR1 is SEHNR and CDR2 is FQNEAQ in the germline V gene (reference sequence). The CDR3 totals 12 residues. CDR3 in amino acids: CASSQDSTEAFF. CDR3 nucleotides: TGTGCCAGCAGTCAAGATTCCACTGAAGCTTTCTTT.

This clonotype has ten or more counts. The chain employs TRBV27 and TRBJ1-1, with a possible D match to TRBD1 (6 bases). In germline, CDR1 is MNHEY, CDR2 SMNVEV (reference sequence). V lost 1 base and J 4 bases, leaving 16 bases between the germline ends. The CDR3 is 16 amino acids. The CDR3 sequence: CASSLLPLGQSTEAFF. CDR3 sequence (DNA): TGTGCCAGCAGTTTATTGCCGCTGGGACAAAGCACTGAAGCTTTCTTT.

This clonotype has a handful of counts. This chain joins TRBV30 and TRBJ2-2, with D perhaps given as TRBD1 or TRBD2 (5 bases each). V lost 4 bases and J 8 bases, leaving 20 bases between the germline ends. Germline loops: CDR1 GTSNPN, CDR2 SVGIG (reference sequence). The CDR3 contains 15 residues. The CDR3 protein is CAWTFGRTGAGELFF. Written as DNA, the CDR3 is TGTGCCTGGACTTTCGGCAGGACCGGGGCGGGGGAGCTGTTTTTT.

The chain couples TRBV18 to TRBJ2-2, with D hard to call. From germline, CDR1 is KGHSH and CDR2 LQKENI. The CDR3 spans 13 residues. V gave up 2 bases and J gave up 13 bases, with 14 bases separating them. CDR3 sequence reads: CASSPDLQSRLFF. CDR3 coding DNA: TGTGCCAGCTCACCAGATCTCCAGTCCCGGCTGTTTTTT. The full variable domain, in which reference TRBV18 and TRBJ2-2 provide the parts outside the CDR3, is NAGVMQNPRHLVRRRGQEARLRCSPMKGHSHVYWYRQLPEEGLKFMVYLQKENIIDESGMPKERFSAEFPKEGPSILRIQQVVRGDSAAYFCASSPDLQSRLFFGEGSRLTVL.

A word on this clonotype: It is likely a read error, because the conserved phenylalanine at the end of the CDR3 is missing. The CDR3 region is CASSLKVHTEAFL. The CDR3 DNA sequence: TGTGCCAGCAGCTTAAAAGTCCACACTGAAGCTTTCTTA. The chain carries TRBV7-3 and TRBJ1-1; unclear D gene. The CDR3 sequence is 13 residues long. Trimming shortened V by 1 base and J by 3 bases, and 6 bases separated the two germline ends. The germline CDR1 and CDR2 sequences are SGHTA and FQGTGA.

This clonotype was seen many times. The gene calls are TRBV28 and TRBJ1-6, with a possible D match to TRBD1 (6 bases). Germline V gene data show CDR1 as MDHEN and CDR2 as SYDVKM. This CDR3 region has 14 residues. The germline V and J ends were trimmed by 4 bases and 10 bases, with 14 bases remaining between them. CDR3 in amino acids: CASSSGGLSSPLHF. For the CDR3, the DNA is TGTGCCAGCAGTTCGGGGGGGCTCTCCTCACCCCTCCACTTT.

DNA of the CDR3: TGCAGCGCCTTAGGGGTAGCGGGAGTTAAAGAGCAGTACTTC. Amino acid sequence: CSALGVAGVKEQYF. This chain joins TRBV29-1 and TRBJ2-7; 9 nucleotides line up with TRBD2. Trimming cost V 7 bases and J 7 bases; bases outside gene matches: 14. The V gene's germline CDR1 is SQVTM and CDR2 ANQGSEA. CDR3 length equals 14 residues.

This clonotype was found a few times. This chain links TRBV20-1 with TRBJ2-7; 9 positions match TRBD2. The germline gives CDR1 DFQATT, CDR2 SNEGSKA (reference sequence). The length of the CDR3 is 12 residues. Trimming removed 2 bases from V and 7 bases from J; junction bases left unmatched: 3. The CDR3 bases are TGCAGTGCTAGATTAGCGGGAGAGGAGCAGTACTTC. Protein: CSARLAGEEQYF.

The V call is TRBV19, the J call TRBJ1-2, with TRBD1 identical over 9 bases. CDR1 is LNHDA, CDR2 SQIVND, per germline (reference sequence). V dropped 5 bases and J dropped 10; count of bases not matched to a gene: 8. The CDR3 is made up of 13 amino acids. The CDR3 nucleotides read TGTGCCAGTAGTGGGGACAGGGATTTGTACTACACCTTC. This encodes CASSGDRDLYYTF.

This clonotype was counted a few times. V is TRBV27 and J is TRBJ1-2, with D tentatively TRBD1 (5 bases). This CDR3 spans 15 amino acids. Germline-derived CDR1 and CDR2 are MNHEY and SMNVEV (reference sequence). Trimming removed 4 bases from V and 4 bases from J, with 16 bases in between. The CDR3 sequence: CASSSFGANSYGYTF. Here the CDR3 DNA reads TGTGCCAGCAGTTCCTTCGGGGCTAATAGCTATGGCTACACCTTC.

This clonotype was seen more than once but under ten times. The chain joins TRBV20-1 to TRBJ2-5; tentatively, D is TRBD2 (5 bases). Germline V CDR1 and CDR2: DFQATT, SNEGSKA (reference sequence). V was trimmed by 0 bases and J by 5 bases, leaving 19 bases between them. This CDR3 has 16 residues. CDR3 sequence (DNA): TGCAGTGCTAGAGACTACAAAACTAGTCTCCGGGAGACCCAGTACTTC. This sequence encodes CSARDYKTSLRETQYF.

This clonotype was detected many times. The chain carries TRBV2 and TRBJ2-7; D is possibly TRBD1 or TRBD2 (7 bases each). The CDR3 contains 15 residues. Germline V lookup: CDR1 SNHLY, CDR2 FYNNEI. V was pared by 7 bases and J by 4 bases, with 20 bases between. The CDR3 sequence is CASNRGGGFLYEQYF. The DNA of the CDR3 is TGTGCCAGCAATCGGGGAGGGGGCTTCCTATACGAGCAGTACTTC.

This clonotype was picked up a small number of times. The chain links TRBV28 to TRBJ1-5; 7 bases are shared with TRBD1. The junction had 8 bases not matched to a gene; V was cut back by 3 bases and J by 6 bases. Germline CDR1 and CDR2: MDHEN and SYDVKM. There are 15 residues in the CDR3. The CDR3 DNA reads as TGTGCCAGCAGTTTTCAAGGGGCAGGGGGTCAGCCCCAGCATTTT. As protein: CASSFQGAGGQPQHF. Combining the CDR3 with reference TRBV28 and TRBJ1-5 gives the whole variable domain DVKVTQSSRYLVKRTGEKVFLECVQDMDHENMFWYRQDPGLGLRLIYFSYDVKMKEKGDIPEGYSVSREKKERFSLILESASTNQTSMYLCASSFQGAGGQPQHFGDGTRLSIL.

This clonotype was observed at least ten times. CDR3 region: CASSFAGTNTEAFF. In DNA form, the CDR3 reads TGTGCCAGCAGTTTTGCAGGGACGAACACTGAAGCTTTCTTT. The V gene is TRBV27, the J gene TRBJ1-1, with D possibly matching TRBD1 (5 bases). Germline CDR1 MNHEY, CDR2 SMNVEV (reference sequence). This CDR3 has 14 residues. V lost 3 bases to trimming and J lost 1 base, with 9 bases between them.

This clonotype was seen many times. The gene calls are TRBV6-2 or TRBV6-3 and TRBJ2-3; D is undetermined. This CDR3 has 15 residues. The V end was cut by 7 bases, the J end by 2 bases, with 16 bases between. From germline, CDR1 is MNHEY and CDR2 SVGEGT. The CDR3 loop is CASKRTGSNTDTQYF. CDR3 DNA: TGTGCCAGCAAGAGGACGGGCAGCAACACAGATACGCAGTATTTT.

The rearrangement joins TRBV18 to TRBJ2-7; no reliable D call. The CDR3 has 15 residues. The ends were cut back, 1 base at V and 2 bases at J, with 12 bases in the middle. CDR1 is KGHSH, CDR2 LQKENI, per germline. The CDR3 reads CASSPRYGTPYEQYF. The CDR3 DNA is TGTGCCAGCTCACCACGGTATGGCACCCCCTACGAGCAGTACTTC.

The chain combines TRBV7-2 with TRBJ1-6, with TRBD1 matching 7 bases. V was clipped by 5 bases and J by 10 bases; unmatched bases: 8. Per the germline V gene, CDR1 is SGHTA and CDR2 is FQGNSA. The CDR3 loop spans 14 amino acids. The CDR3 sequence is CASSLIGGASPLHF. DNA for the CDR3: TGTGCCAGCAGCCTTATAGGGGGCGCCTCACCCCTCCACTTT. The whole variable domain, remainder taken from reference TRBV7-2 and TRBJ1-6, is GAGVSQSPSNKVTEKGKDVELRCDPISGHTALYWYRQSLGQGLEFLIYFQGNSAPDKSGLPSDRFSAERTGGSVSTLTIQRTQQEDSAVYLCASSLIGGASPLHFGNGTRLTVT.